These 20 T cell receptor beta chains share one sample of origin, sequenced in a study of tissue T cells after allogeneic stem cell transplantation. Measured with immunoSEQ multiplex PCR; TCRdb has only the in-frame clones, and not every one. The table has approximately 770 clones, around two thirds seen once. Here the sequenced sample was bone marrow, taken at autopsy. These TCRs come from a female patient between 18 and 55 years old with steroid-refractory graft-versus-host disease after an allogeneic stem cell transplant. Some T cells could come from the graft donor.

The V gene is TRBV5-1, the J gene TRBJ1-2, with 7 bases aligning to TRBD1. With 5 bases clipped from V and 0 bases from J, the junction kept 10 bases outside the gene matches. CDR1 and CDR2 (germline): SGHRS, YFSETQ. This CDR3 spans 16 amino acids. CDR3 loop: CASRNPDRYPNYGYTF. The DNA for the CDR3 is TGCGCCAGCAGAAATCCGGACAGGTACCCTAACTATGGCTACACCTTC.

The CDR3 DNA is TGTGCCAGCAGCAAGACAGGGGCCAAGGGCGAGCAGTACTTC. Protein: CASSKTGAKGEQYF. V is TRBV7-9 and J is TRBJ2-7; 8 bases match TRBD1. The V gene end was trimmed by 5 bases and the J gene end by 6 bases; junction bases not matched to a gene: 9. The CDR3 is 14 residues long. Germline values: CDR1 SEHNR, CDR2 FQNEAQ (reference sequence).

This chain links TRBV6-2 or TRBV6-3 with TRBJ2-7; possibly TRBD2 for D (5 bases). Germline V lookup: CDR1 MNHEY, CDR2 SVGEGT. CDR3 length: 14 amino acids. The V end lost 5 bases, the J end lost 0 bases, and 11 bases lay between the germline ends. The CDR3 sequence is CASSGDYYSYEQYF. DNA for the CDR3: TGTGCCAGCAGTGGTGACTACTACTCCTACGAGCAGTACTTC.

The chain has TRBV5-1 and TRBJ2-1; 14 positions match TRBD2. CDR1 SGHRS and CDR2 YFSETQ come from the germline V gene. The V gene end was trimmed by 7 bases and the J gene end by 4 bases; junction bases not matched to a gene: 13. The CDR3 totals 18 residues. Here the CDR3 DNA reads TGCGCCAGCGCGACGTGGACTAGCGGGGGGACTTTTTACAATGAGCAGTTCTTC. It encodes CASATWTSGGTFYNEQFF.

This clone was found once. The DNA for the CDR3 is TGTGCCAGCAGCCCGCCGGGACAGGGGTGGGACACCGGGGAGCTGTTTTTT. Translating gives CASSPPGQGWDTGELFF. The chain employs TRBV5-4 and TRBJ2-2; 10 nucleotides line up with TRBD1. Per germline, CDR1 SGHNT and CDR2 YYREEE (reference sequence). Germline trimming cut 4 bases from V and 3 bases from J; bases unmatched to any gene: 9. The CDR3 extends over 17 amino acids.

This chain joins TRBV10-3 and TRBJ1-1; tentative D call: TRBD1 (6 bases). Trimming pared 6 bases from V and 0 bases from J, leaving 8 bases between. The CDR3 consists of 13 residues. Germline CDR1 is ENHRY and CDR2 is SYGVKD. The CDR3 DNA reads TGTGCCATCAGAAGGGGGATGAACACTGAAGCTTTCTTT. Translating it yields CAIRRGMNTEAFF.

J is TRBJ1-1 and V is TRBV4-1; possible D gene TRBD1, 5 bases. The CDR3 totals 16 residues. The ends were cut back, 5 bases at V and 6 bases at J, with 22 bases in the middle. Germline V gives CDR1 MGHRA, CDR2 YSYEKL. The CDR3 region is CASSLLGRTSAAEAFF. The CDR3 DNA is TGCGCCAGCAGCTTATTGGGACGTACTTCGGCCGCTGAAGCTTTCTTT.

The gene calls are TRBV27 and TRBJ1-2; a possible D gene is TRBD1 (5 bases). CDR1 is MNHEY and CDR2 is SMNVEV in the germline V gene (reference sequence). The V end lost 7 bases, the J end lost 2 bases, and 20 bases lay between the germline ends. CDR3 length: 16 amino acids. The CDR3 DNA follows: TGTGCCAGCACCCCAAGTTGGGGCCTAAGGAACTATGGCTACACCTTC. Its translation: CASTPSWGLRNYGYTF.

V gene TRBV6-2 or TRBV6-3 combines with J gene TRBJ2-5, with D perhaps matching TRBD1 (6 bases). The V end lost 0 bases, the J end lost 3 bases, and 14 bases lay between the germline ends. Germline V gene data show CDR1 as MNHEY and CDR2 as SVGEGT. The CDR3 is made up of 16 amino acids. CDR3 DNA: TGTGCCAGCAGTTACTCGAACAGGGTGATCGAAGAGACCCAGTACTTC. It specifies CASSYSNRVIEETQYF.

The chain uses TRBV9 and TRBJ1-1; no firm D call. This CDR3 is 15 amino acids long. Germline V gene sequence: CDR1 SGDLS, CDR2 YYNGEE. The V gene lost 4 bases and the J gene lost 2 bases, with 15 bases spanning the gap. CDR3 sequence (DNA): TGTGCCAGCAGCCCCCACAGTGGGCTAAACACTGAAGCTTTCTTT. Translating it yields CASSPHSGLNTEAFF.

This clone was detected only once. The rearrangement uses TRBV19 and TRBJ2-1, with D perhaps given as TRBD1 or TRBD2 (5 bases each). Germline CDR1 reads LNHDA; CDR2 reads SQIVND (reference sequence). The V end lost 3 bases, the J end lost 2 bases, and 14 bases lay between the germline ends. This CDR3 comprises 16 residues. DNA for the CDR3: TGTGCCAGTAGTATCGGGGCGCCCCGTGCCTACAATGAGCAGTTCTTC. This gives the protein CASSIGAPRAYNEQFF.

The CDR3 DNA sequence: TGTGCCAGCAGCTTGCAGGGGCTCCAAGAGACCCAGTACTTC. It codes for CASSLQGLQETQYF. The V call is TRBV27, the J call TRBJ2-5; D possibly corresponds to TRBD1 (6 bases). In germline, CDR1 is MNHEY, CDR2 SMNVEV (reference sequence). Between the trimmed V and J ends, which lost 6 bases and 1 base, there was a span of 12 bases. The CDR3 consists of 14 residues.

This chain connects TRBV4-1 to TRBJ2-2; a weak D match, TRBD1 (5 bases). Trimming took off 2 bases at V and 9 bases at J, with 19 bases between the two ends. Looked up from germline, CDR1 is MGHRA and CDR2 is YSYEKL. The CDR3 sequence is 16 residues long. The CDR3 spells CASSQIASGFFWELFF. DNA of the CDR3: TGCGCCAGCAGCCAAATCGCGTCAGGGTTTTTTTGGGAGCTGTTTTTT.

This chain joins TRBV29-1 and TRBJ2-1; D perhaps matches TRBD1 (6 bases). Germline CDR1 SQVTM, CDR2 ANQGSEA. This CDR3 region has 11 residues. Trimming pared 8 bases from V and 4 bases from J, leaving 9 bases between. CDR3 sequence: CSLGQYNEQFF. CDR3 sequence (DNA): TGCAGCTTAGGACAGTACAATGAGCAGTTCTTC.

This clone is a singleton in its sample. The V gene is TRBV21-1, the J gene TRBJ2-7; the table names TRBD2, a call not compared with the DNA. TRBV21-1 is a known pseudogene. The CDR3 totals 15 residues. CDR3 in DNA: TGTGCCAGCAGCAAAAGCCTAGCGGGCCCCTACGAGCAGTACTTC. Its translation is CASSKSLAGPYEQYF.

The chain recombines TRBV9 with TRBJ1-2; a possible D gene is TRBD1 (5 bases). V lost 3 bases, J lost 0 bases, and 18 bases lay in between. The CDR3 loop spans 17 amino acids. Germline V gene lookup returns CDR1 SGDLS and CDR2 YYNGEE. The CDR3 DNA reads as TGTGCCAGCAGCGGGCCCAGGCGGGACCCCGCTAACTATGGCTACACCTTC. Translated: CASSGPRRDPANYGYTF.

The chain has TRBV4-1 and TRBJ2-4; TRBD1 matches 9 bases. The length of the CDR3 is 17 residues. The germline V gene has CDR1 MGHRA and CDR2 YSYEKL. The V segment lost 4 bases and the J segment 1 base; nucleotides outside the gene matches: 8. CDR3 DNA sequence: TGCGCCAGCAGCCCCGTAACAGGGGGCTTGGCCAAAAACATTCAGTACTTC. Protein sequence: CASSPVTGGLAKNIQYF.

This sequence joins TRBV4-1 and TRBJ1-6; a possible D gene is TRBD1 (6 bases). CDR3 size: 15 residues. V lost 1 base, J lost 9 bases, and 13 bases lay in between. Germline CDR1 MGHRA, CDR2 YSYEKL. The CDR3 bases are TGCGCCAGCAGCCAAGGCCCAGGGGCAGGTTCACCCCTCCACTTT. Its protein is CASSQGPGAGSPLHF.

J is TRBJ1-1 and V is TRBV6-1; D not resolved. CDR1 is MNHNS and CDR2 is SASEGT in the germline V gene. The CDR3 sequence is 14 residues long. Trimming cost V 2 bases and J 5 bases, with 12 bases left between them. CDR3 region: CASSEHPRKTEAFF. CDR3 sequence (DNA): TGTGCCAGCAGTGAACACCCCCGGAAAACTGAAGCTTTCTTT.

The chain links TRBV9 to TRBJ2-7, with 7 positions matching TRBD1. Per the germline V gene, CDR1 is SGDLS and CDR2 is YYNGEE. The CDR3 has 14 residues. J lost 8 bases, V lost 5 bases, and 13 bases had no gene match. DNA for the CDR3: TGTGCCAGCAGTGCAGGGGGATTACAGCCAAAGCAGTACTTC. Protein product: CASSAGGLQPKQYF.